These 21 T cell receptor beta chains came from one sample sequenced in a study of T cell responses to AZD1222 COVID-19 vaccine (dated by TCRdb to about 2021). The library was prepared using the immunoSEQ multiplex PCR assay. The table was pulled from immuneACCESS by TCRdb, which kept in-frame rearrangements only. Such tables lose some clones; where checked, under half of the loss comes from unresolved V genes, and the rest has no known cause. Present in this sample are more than 85,000 clones, roughly 92% of which were seen just once. The leading ten clones occupy more than 2% of the sample. This specimen's time point label, per the study, means: about 28 days (+/-7) after the second vaccine dose. Specimen: peripheral blood, collected 28 days after the second AZD1222 dose. The origin of the receptors is an adult who received the AZD1222 COVID-19 vaccine.

This clone was observed a few times. The rearrangement links TRBV24-1 to TRBJ1-2; D unresolved. CDR1 is KGHDR, CDR2 SFDVKD, per germline. CDR3 size: 14 residues. V gave up 4 bases and J gave up 4 bases, with 12 bases separating them. CDR3 nucleotides: TGTGCCACCAGTGAGGCCGGGTTCAGCTATGGCTACACCTTC. Translating it yields CATSEAGFSYGYTF.

The CDR3 region has the DNA TGCGCCAGCAGCCGAGGACAGGGGGCCTACGAGCAGTACTTC. It specifies CASSRGQGAYEQYF. The V call is TRBV5-1, the J call TRBJ2-7; 10 nucleotides agree with TRBD1. The V segment lost 4 bases and the J segment 2 bases; nucleotides outside the gene matches: 3. The CDR3 sequence is 14 residues long. Germline CDR1 reads SGHRS; CDR2 reads YFSETQ.

The chain links TRBV4-3 to TRBJ2-6; D remains unclear. Trimming took 1 base from V and 0 from J, leaving 13 bases between them. Germline V gives CDR1 LGHNA, CDR2 YSLEER. This CDR3 spans 18 amino acids. The DNA of the CDR3 is TGCGCCAGCAGCCAAGCACGGTCAGGATCCTCTGGGGCCAACGTCCTGACTTTC. It encodes CASSQARSGSSGANVLTF.

The chain couples TRBV19 to TRBJ2-2; maybe TRBD1 (5 bases). The V gene lost 6 bases and the J gene lost 4 bases, with 9 bases spanning the gap. CDR3 length equals 13 residues. Per the germline V gene, CDR1 is LNHDA and CDR2 is SQIVND (reference sequence). The CDR3 sequence is CASSLQVTGELFF. The CDR3 coding sequence is TGTGCCAGTAGCCTACAGGTCACCGGGGAGCTGTTTTTT.

The rearrangement links TRBV6-2 or TRBV6-3 to TRBJ2-3; 8 nucleotides match TRBD1. This CDR3 is built from 14 residues. The V and J ends lost 2 bases and 5 bases, in that order; junction bases with no gene match: 3. CDR1 is MNHEY, CDR2 SVGEGT, per germline. CDR3 DNA: TGTGCCAGCAGTTACATGACAGGGGTAGATACGCAGTATTTT. The encoded protein is CASSYMTGVDTQYF.

The genes are TRBV24-1 and TRBJ2-3; 9 bases agree with TRBD1. The ends lost 2 bases at V and 5 bases at J; junction bases unmatched: 7. This CDR3 contains 16 residues. CDR1 and CDR2 (germline): KGHDR, SFDVKD. As DNA, the CDR3 is TGTGCCACCAGTGATTGGGGACAGGGTAATGGAGATACGCAGTATTTT. Translation: CATSDWGQGNGDTQYF.

The CDR3 nucleotides read TGTGCCAGCAGCTTAGATGGACACCAACGGTCCTATGGCTACACCTTC. Its protein is CASSLDGHQRSYGYTF. The gene calls are TRBV5-4 and TRBJ1-2, with a weak D call TRBD1 (5 bases). CDR1 and CDR2 (germline): SGHNT, YYREEE (reference sequence). The CDR3 spans 16 residues. V lost 2 bases and J 4 bases, leaving 18 bases between the germline ends.

The gene calls are TRBV7-2 and TRBJ1-3; D gene ambiguous. This CDR3 contains 14 residues. Trimming took 2 bases from V and 1 from J, leaving 6 bases between them. The germline gives CDR1 SGHTA, CDR2 FQGNSA. Written as DNA, the CDR3 is TGTGCCAGCAGCTTAATCTTATCTGGAAACACCATATATTTT. As protein: CASSLILSGNTIYF.

This clone was picked up one time. The chain couples TRBV30 to TRBJ2-4; 9 nucleotides line up with TRBD1. The junction had 8 bases not matched to a gene; V was cut back by 7 bases and J by 7 bases. The CDR3 extends over 13 amino acids. The germline CDR1 and CDR2 sequences are GTSNPN and SVGIG (reference sequence). CDR3 nucleotides: TGTGCCTCCACAGGACAGGGGATGAACATTCAGTACTTC. Protein product: CASTGQGMNIQYF.

The chain is built from TRBV30 and TRBJ2-6; D unclear. The ends were cut back, 4 bases at V and 2 bases at J, with 3 bases in the middle. Per the germline V gene, CDR1 is GTSNPN and CDR2 is SVGIG (reference sequence). The CDR3 sequence is 12 residues long. CDR3 residues: CAWNPGANVLTF. CDR3 nucleotide sequence: TGTGCCTGGAACCCTGGGGCCAACGTCCTGACTTTC.

Note on this clone: Other DNA sequences in the same sample also yield this CDR3. The chain has TRBV18 and TRBJ1-6, with TRBD1 matching over 9 bases. Germline CDR1 is KGHSH and CDR2 is LQKENI. The ends lost 3 bases at V and 5 bases at J; junction bases unmatched: 2. This CDR3 has 15 residues. CDR3 nucleotide sequence: TGTGCCAGCTCACCCCGACAGGGGGATAATTCACCCCTCCACTTT. This translates into CASSPRQGDNSPLHF.

This rearrangement joins TRBV7-2 to TRBJ2-5; no clear D. The CDR3 covers 13 residues. The germline V and J ends were trimmed by 1 base and 1 base, with 4 bases remaining between them. CDR1 and CDR2 from the germline V gene are SGHTA and FQGNSA. CDR3 sequence (DNA): TGTGCCAGCAGCTTAGTTCTCCAAGAGACCCAGTACTTC. This encodes CASSLVLQETQYF.

DNA of the CDR3: TGTGCCAGCTCTCAACTAGCGGGGGATTACAATGAGCAGTTCTTC. It codes for CASSQLAGDYNEQFF. The genes are TRBV18 and TRBJ2-1, with TRBD2 matching 11 bases. Germline CDR1 is KGHSH and CDR2 is LQKENI. This CDR3 spans 15 amino acids. The V gene end was trimmed by 6 bases and the J gene end by 4 bases; junction bases not matched to a gene: 5.

The chain links TRBV4-2 to TRBJ2-1; D possibly corresponds to TRBD2 (7 bases). The germline V and J ends were trimmed by 3 bases and 7 bases, with 16 bases remaining between them. Germline V gene lookup returns CDR1 LGHNA and CDR2 YNFKEQ. The CDR3 totals 15 residues. CDR3 residues: CASSHEGGFGNEQFF. In DNA form, the CDR3 reads TGTGCCAGCAGCCATGAGGGGGGGTTTGGAAATGAGCAGTTCTTC.

This clone has just one count. The chain has TRBV4-3 and TRBJ1-2; TRBD1 aligns across 8 bases. This CDR3 has 14 residues. Looked up from germline, CDR1 is LGHNA and CDR2 is YSLEER. Unmatched junction bases numbered 2, after V lost 1 base and J lost 4 bases. The CDR3 sequence: CASSQAGQVYGYTF. The CDR3 coding sequence is TGCGCCAGCAGCCAAGCGGGACAGGTCTATGGCTACACCTTC.

Of note for this clone: Germline and junction disagree at one end, which may indicate a read error. This chain joins TRBV7-2 and TRBJ2-5, with 12 bases fitting TRBD2. CDR1 is SGHTA, CDR2 FQGNSA, per germline. This CDR3 is built from 15 residues. The CDR3, as DNA: TGTGCCAGCAGCCTAGCGGGGGGGCTCGAGGAGACCCAGTACTTC. Translating gives CASSLAGGLEETQYF.

The chain links TRBV6-2 or TRBV6-3 to TRBJ2-7, with 7 bases lining up with TRBD1. CDR1 MNHEY and CDR2 SVGEGT come from the germline V gene. This CDR3 contains 14 residues. V dropped 6 bases and J dropped 0; count of bases not matched to a gene: 5. The CDR3 sequence: CASSRQGYSYEQYF. In DNA, the CDR3 is TGTGCCAGCAGCCGACAGGGATACTCCTACGAGCAGTACTTC.

The chain has TRBV10-1 and TRBJ1-1, with D unresolved. CDR3 length equals 15 residues. The germline gives CDR1 WNHNN, CDR2 SYGVQD (reference sequence). Trimming took 0 bases from V and 3 from J, leaving 11 bases between them. DNA of the CDR3: TGCGCCAGCAGTGAGTCGATCGCGGATCACACTGAAGCTTTCTTT. Its protein is CASSESIADHTEAFF.

The count of this clone is one. The J gene is TRBJ1-4, the V gene TRBV7-6; the D is unclear. This CDR3 is built from 15 residues. V was cut by 1 base and J by 8 bases, with 14 bases left in between. In germline, CDR1 is SGHVS, CDR2 FNYEAQ. Here the CDR3 reads CASSLVRTGSEKLFF. The CDR3 DNA follows: TGTGCCAGCAGCTTAGTACGGACGGGGAGCGAAAAACTGTTTTTT.

The genes are TRBV11-3 and TRBJ2-1; D possibly corresponds to TRBD1 (6 bases). The CDR3 is 13 amino acids. V was trimmed by 3 bases and J by 9 bases, leaving 12 bases between them. From germline, CDR1 is SGHNT and CDR2 YENEEA. The CDR3 DNA is TGTGCCAGCAGCTTTAAAGGGGGTGGTGAGCAGTTCTTC. Translation gives CASSFKGGGEQFF.

This clone was picked up one time. The chain joins TRBV7-2 to TRBJ1-2; 9 bases are shared with TRBD1. The V gene end was trimmed by 1 base and the J gene end by 5 bases; junction bases not matched to a gene: 2. The CDR3 sequence is 14 residues long. CDR1 is SGHTA, CDR2 FQGNSA, per germline. In nucleotides, the CDR3 is TGTGCCAGCAGCTTAGGGACAGGGGATTATGGCTACACCTTC. This gives the protein CASSLGTGDYGYTF.